This T cell receptor (beta chain) was found in a study of T cell responses to AZD1222 COVID-19 vaccine. Germline V gene data show CDR1 as SQVTM and CDR2 as ANQGSEA. V lost 6 bases and J lost 1; bases outside the gene matches: 7. The CDR3 loop spans 14 amino acids. As regards this clone: Its antigen is currently unknown.

Findings and limits, study-wide: Among AZD1222 vaccinees, only 5 to 7 were seropositive at baseline. Donors in the cohort were predominantly white British and more often female, and clonal diversity was possibly underestimated.

Sequencing was performed with immunoSEQ multiplex PCR; in TCRdb, only in-frame clones are kept and a portion is missing. The repertoire holds approximately 200,000 clones, with around 94% as singletons. V is TRBV29-1 and J is TRBJ2-3, with 7 nucleotides matching TRBD2. The sample in question was peripheral blood, obtained 28 days after the second dose of the MenACWY control vaccine. The receptor comes from an adult who received the MenACWY meningococcal vaccine as a control. The CDR3 loop is CSVVQAGGTDTQYF. The CDR3 DNA is TGCAGCGTCGTACAGGCGGGGGGCACAGATACGCAGTATTTT.